This TCR beta chain was sequenced in a study of neurological immune-mediated disorders. This clonotype was counted ten times or more. TCRdb re-analysed the 5' RACE reads in MiXCR, keeping a single row per CDR3 protein. The sample consists of about 60,000 distinct CDR3 sequences, about 4% of them appearing once. This CDR3 spans 14 amino acids. The V gene end was trimmed by 5 bases and the J gene end by 8 bases; junction bases not matched to a gene: 11. CDR1 is MDHEN, CDR2 SYDVKM, per germline. The TCR sequence derives from a man aged 45-65 years with multiple sclerosis. The gene calls are TRBV28 and TRBJ1-2, with 7 bases aligning to TRBD1. Sequencing was performed on PBMCs. The CDR3 is CASSRQGGAWGYTF. In nucleotides, the CDR3 is TGTGCCAGCAGTCGCCAAGGGGGCGCCTGGGGCTACACCTTC.